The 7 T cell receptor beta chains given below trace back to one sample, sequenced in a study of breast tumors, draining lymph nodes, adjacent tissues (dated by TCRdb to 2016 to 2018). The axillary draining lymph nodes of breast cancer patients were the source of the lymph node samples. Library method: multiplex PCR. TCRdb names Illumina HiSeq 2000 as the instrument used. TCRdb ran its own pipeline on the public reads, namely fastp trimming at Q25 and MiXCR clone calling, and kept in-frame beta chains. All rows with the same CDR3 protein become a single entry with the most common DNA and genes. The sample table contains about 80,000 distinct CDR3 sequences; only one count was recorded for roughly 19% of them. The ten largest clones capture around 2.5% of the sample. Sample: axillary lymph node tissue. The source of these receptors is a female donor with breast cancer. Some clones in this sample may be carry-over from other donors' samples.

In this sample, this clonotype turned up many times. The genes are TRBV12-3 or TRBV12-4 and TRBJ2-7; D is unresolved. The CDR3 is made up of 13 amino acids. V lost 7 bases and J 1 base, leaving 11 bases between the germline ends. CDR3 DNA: TGTGCCAGCATCAACGACCATTCCTACGAGCAGTACTTC. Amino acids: CASINDHSYEQYF.

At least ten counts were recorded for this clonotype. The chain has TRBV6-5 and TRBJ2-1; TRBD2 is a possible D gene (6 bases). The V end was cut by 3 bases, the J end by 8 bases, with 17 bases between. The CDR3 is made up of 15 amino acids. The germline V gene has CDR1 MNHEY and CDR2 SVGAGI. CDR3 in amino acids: CASSYSGSSFDEQFF. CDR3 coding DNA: TGTGCCAGCAGTTATAGCGGATCTTCGTTCGATGAGCAGTTCTTC.

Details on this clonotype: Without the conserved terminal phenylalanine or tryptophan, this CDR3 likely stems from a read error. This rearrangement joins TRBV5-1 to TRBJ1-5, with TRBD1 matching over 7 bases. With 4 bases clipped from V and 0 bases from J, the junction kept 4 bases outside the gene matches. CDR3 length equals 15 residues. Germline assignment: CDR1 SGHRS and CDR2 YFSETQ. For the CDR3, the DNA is TGCGCCAGCAGCCCGACAGGGTATAGCAATCAGCCCCAGCATTCT. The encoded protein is CASSPTGYSNQPQHS.

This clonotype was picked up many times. Here the CDR3 DNA reads TGTGCCATCAGTGACGCCGGGGGCGCGGGGAATTCACCCCTCCACTTT. This codes for CAISDAGGAGNSPLHF. The V call is TRBV10-3, the J call TRBJ1-6; D is perhaps TRBD1 (6 bases). The CDR3 spans 16 residues. The V gene's germline CDR1 is ENHRY and CDR2 SYGVKD. V was clipped by 3 bases and J by 7 bases, with 16 bases between them.

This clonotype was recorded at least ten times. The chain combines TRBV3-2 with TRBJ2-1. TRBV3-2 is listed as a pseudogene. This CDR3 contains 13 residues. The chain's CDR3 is CASSQDVRVEQFF. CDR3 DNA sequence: TGTGCCAGCAGCCAAGACGTGCGAGTTGAGCAGTTCTTC.

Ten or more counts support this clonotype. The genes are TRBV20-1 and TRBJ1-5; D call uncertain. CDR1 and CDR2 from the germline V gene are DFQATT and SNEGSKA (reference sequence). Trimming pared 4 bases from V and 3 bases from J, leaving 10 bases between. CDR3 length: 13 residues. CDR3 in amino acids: CSAKDGLNQPQHF. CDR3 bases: TGCAGTGCTAAGGACGGACTCAATCAGCCCCAGCATTTT.

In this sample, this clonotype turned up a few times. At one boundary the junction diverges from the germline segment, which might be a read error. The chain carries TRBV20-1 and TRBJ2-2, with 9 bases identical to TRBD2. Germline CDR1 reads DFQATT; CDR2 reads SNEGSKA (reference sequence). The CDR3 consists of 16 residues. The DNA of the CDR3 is TGCGGTGCTAGAGAGAGCGGGAGGCCGAGGACCGGGGAGCTGTTTTTT. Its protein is CGARESGRPRTGELFF.